The rows below give T cell receptor beta chains drawn from one sample of a study of control samples from healthy donors and cancer patients. Profiling relied on immunoSEQ multiplex PCR, and the TCRdb table lists in-frame clones only, not all of them. The table counts about 210,000 clones; about 2.2% lies in the top ten. Material: blood. Source of these receptors: a woman under 40 in good health. The CDR3 runs from the conserved cysteine through the conserved F or W. D genes are given only for firm matches.

j_gene	d_gene	v_gene	CDR3aa	CDR3nt
TRBJ2-5	TRBD1	TRBV7-2	CASSLAQTGGRETQYF	TGTGCCAGCAGCTTAGCGCAGACAGGGGGCCGAGAGACCCAGTACTTC
TRBJ1-2	NA	TRBV28	CASSWTAALNGYTF	TGTGCCAGCAGTTGGACCGCTGCCCTAAATGGCTACACCTTC
TRBJ2-5	NA	TRBV19	CASSMFVWETQYF	TGTGCCAGTAGTATGTTCGTTTGGGAGACCCAGTACTTC
TRBJ2-4	NA	TRBV2	CASSVWNIQYF	TGTGCCAGCAGTGTATGGAACATTCAGTACTTC
TRBJ1-1	NA	TRBV25-1	CASSQGNTEAFF	TGTGCCAGCAGCCAGGGAAACACTGAAGCTTTCTTT
TRBJ2-2	NA	TRBV4-1	CASSQKSPGAATGELFF	TGCGCCAGCAGCCAAAAATCCCCCGGGGCAGCGACCGGGGAGCTGTTTTTT
TRBJ2-7	NA	TRBV7-2	CASSQNGGGTYEQYF	TGTGCCAGCAGTCAAAACGGGGGTGGGACCTACGAGCAGTACTTC
TRBJ2-7	NA	TRBV4-3	CASSQGVLGSSYEQYF	TGCGCCAGCAGCCAAGGGGTTTTAGGGAGCTCCTACGAGCAGTACTTC
TRBJ2-4	NA	TRBV4-1	CASSQGRPLAKNIQYF	TGCGCCAGCAGCCAAGGCAGACCTCTAGCCAAAAACATTCAGTACTTC
TRBJ2-2	NA	TRBV6-2/TRBV6-3	CASSYWGNTGELFF	TGTGCCAGCAGTTACTGGGGGAACACCGGGGAGCTGTTTTTT
TRBJ1-4	NA	TRBV5-1	CASSSQGAANEKLFF	TGCGCCAGCAGCTCACAGGGCGCGGCTAATGAAAAACTGTTTTTT
TRBJ1-2	NA	TRBV19	CASSIGGANYGYTF	TGTGCCAGTAGTATAGGGGGGGCTAACTATGGCTACACCTTC
TRBJ1-2	TRBD1	TRBV6-5	CASRTGVAYGYTF	TGTGCCAGCAGAACAGGGGTGGCCTATGGCTACACCTTC
TRBJ1-1	NA	TRBV5-6	CASSLDGWTEAFF	TGTGCCAGCAGCTTGGATGGGTGGACTGAAGCTTTCTTT
TRBJ2-2	NA	TRBV6-2/TRBV6-3	CASSYSRVPGELFF	TGTGCCAGCAGTTACTCCAGGGTTCCCGGGGAGCTGTTTTTT